This T cell receptor (beta chain) was recovered during a study of identical twins. Study-wide results and caveats: The models gave estimates that fell short of the out-of-frame TCR alpha sharing seen in monozygotic twins.

This clonotype was seen more than once but under ten times. Antigen specificity is unknown. The ends lost 5 bases at V and 8 bases at J; junction bases unmatched: 5. The CDR3 length is 14 residues. One entry per CDR3 protein results from TCRdb running MiXCR on the 5' RACE reads. The sample holds hundreds of thousands of distinct CDR3 sequences; approximately 18% are singletons and the top ten take roughly 13%. This same sample was also part of a study on T cells expressing NK-cell markers. From that report: The authors sequenced eight donors, of whom seven were HCMV-seropositive and one was seronegative.

The chain couples TRBV12-3 or TRBV12-4 to TRBJ2-1, with 11 bases matching TRBD1. The sequenced sample was PBMCs. The TCR comes from a young woman in good health. CDR3 sequence (DNA): TGTGCCAGCAGTCGGGACAGGGGGTCATATGAGCAGTTCTTC. Translating gives CASSRDRGSYEQFF.